The 20 T cell receptor beta chains given below trace back to one sample, sequenced in a study of CD8 T cells in Susac syndrome. Reverse transcription of about 0.5 to 1 ug RNA used random hexamers. TCRdb re-called the immunoSEQ multiplex PCR reads through MiXCR, storing one row per CDR3 protein. The data contain about 440,000 distinct CDR3 sequences, 85% of them seen just once; the ten biggest clones take up approximately 0.11%. Sequenced sample: CD8+ T cells from PBMCs. Receptor source: a human donor with multiple sclerosis.

The chain carries TRBV6-1 and TRBJ2-1; TRBD1 matches 7 bases. J lost 7 bases, V lost 6 bases, and 9 bases had no gene match. The CDR3 runs 14 residues. Looked up from germline, CDR1 is MNHNS and CDR2 is SASEGT. CDR3 residues: CASRVQGVMNEQFF. The CDR3 coding sequence is TGTGCCAGCAGAGTGCAGGGGGTAATGAATGAGCAGTTCTTC.

In regard to this clonotype: One end of the junction varies from germline; a read error may be responsible. The chain joins TRBV6-5 to TRBJ2-7; D remains unclear. This CDR3 is built from 12 residues. Looked up from germline, CDR1 is MNHEY and CDR2 is SVGAGI. The CDR3 DNA sequence: TGTGCCAGCACGCACACAACCTACGAGCAGTATTTC. Its protein product is CASTHTTYEQYF.

The chain links TRBV7-8 to TRBJ2-1; tentatively, D is TRBD1 or TRBD2 (5 bases each). The CDR3 totals 14 residues. V lost 8 bases, J lost 2 bases, and 13 bases lay in between. Germline CDR1 is SGHVS and CDR2 is FQNEAQ. DNA for the CDR3: TGTGCCAGCCTTGAGGGGATCGCCTACAATGAGCAGTTCTTC. This translates into CASLEGIAYNEQFF.

V usage is TRBV19 and J usage is TRBJ2-2, with TRBD2 matching over 9 bases. Per germline, CDR1 LNHDA and CDR2 SQIVND (reference sequence). V lost 7 bases to trimming and J lost 3 bases; unmatched junction nucleotides: 9. The CDR3 consists of 16 residues. The CDR3, as DNA: TGTGCCAGTAAGGTGCGGCGGGAGGGTGACACCGGGGAGCTGTTTTTT. Protein: CASKVRREGDTGELFF.

The rearrangement links TRBV5-1 to TRBJ2-1; D is perhaps TRBD2 (6 bases). CDR1 and CDR2 (germline): SGHRS, YFSETQ. This CDR3 region has 12 residues. V lost 4 bases and J lost 10, with 12 bases in between. The chain's CDR3 is CASSRESGEQFF. CDR3 in DNA: TGCGCCAGCAGCCGGGAGTCGGGCGAGCAGTTCTTC.

The CDR3 DNA follows: TGTGCCAGCAGCAGGGACACGGGCTCCTACAATGAGCAGTTCTTC. This translates into CASSRDTGSYNEQFF. The chain couples TRBV7-9 to TRBJ2-1, with D possibly matching TRBD1 (6 bases). The CDR3 runs 15 residues. Trimming stripped 5 bases from V and 0 bases from J, with 11 bases between. CDR1 SEHNR and CDR2 FQNEAQ come from the germline V gene (reference sequence).

The chain couples TRBV6-5 to TRBJ2-3, with TRBD1 matching 8 bases. CDR3 length equals 17 residues. Losses at the gene ends were 4 bases for V and 4 bases for J; bases not matched to a gene: 13. The germline V gene has CDR1 MNHEY and CDR2 SVGAGI. CDR3 protein: CASSLLRQGKNPDTQYF. CDR3 nucleotides: TGTGCCAGCAGTTTATTGAGACAGGGGAAAAACCCAGATACGCAGTATTTT.

This clonotype appeared a single time. The CDR3 is CATDTGTSSYEQYF. Written as DNA, the CDR3 is TGTGCCACCGATACTGGGACTAGCTCCTACGAGCAGTACTTC. The rearrangement uses TRBV10-3 and TRBJ2-7; 8 nucleotides align to TRBD2. CDR3 length: 14 amino acids. The germline CDR1 and CDR2 sequences are ENHRY and SYGVKD. Unmatched junction bases numbered 8, after V lost 10 bases and J lost 0 bases.

This chain connects TRBV11-2 to TRBJ1-1; maybe TRBD1 (6 bases). The CDR3 covers 14 residues. Germline lookup yields CDR1 SGHAT and CDR2 FQNNGV. Written as DNA, the CDR3 is TGTGCGACTTCACGGGGGGGCTTGAACACTGAAGCTTTCTTT. This codes for CATSRGGLNTEAFF.

This clonotype has more than one count but fewer than ten. V and J are TRBV11-2 and TRBJ2-7, with D possibly called TRBD1 or TRBD2 (6 bases each). Trimming removed 7 bases from V and 4 bases from J, with 17 bases in between. This CDR3 region has 14 residues. The germline V gene has CDR1 SGHAT and CDR2 FQNNGV. CDR3 DNA: TGTGCCAGCACCCTTTTTAGGGGGGAATACGAGCAGTACTTC. As protein: CASTLFRGEYEQYF.

This chain connects TRBV3-1 to TRBJ2-1; D not certain. Germline CDR1 reads LGHDT; CDR2 reads YNNKEL (reference sequence). The CDR3 spans 12 residues. V was trimmed by 4 bases and J by 7 bases, leaving 8 bases between them. CDR3 coding DNA: TGTGCCAGCAGCCTGGGCTGGAATGAGCAGTTCTTC. It yields the protein CASSLGWNEQFF.

The table lists this clonotype with a count of one. The chain combines TRBV5-1 with TRBJ1-1, with D uncertain. Germline V gives CDR1 SGHRS, CDR2 YFSETQ. Trimming stripped 1 base from V and 0 bases from J, with 13 bases between. CDR3 length equals 16 residues. The CDR3 sequence is CASSLYQGILNTEAFF. The CDR3 nucleotides are TGCGCCAGCAGCTTGTACCAAGGGATTTTGAACACTGAAGCTTTCTTT.

This chain uses TRBV29-1 with TRBJ2-1; D is unresolved. Germline V gene sequence: CDR1 SQVTM, CDR2 ANQGSEA. There are 14 residues in the CDR3. V lost 4 bases, J lost 7 bases, and 17 bases lay in between. Here the CDR3 DNA reads TGCAGCGTTGGGGCTTATCAGGTTCTTAATGAGCAGTTCTTC. Translation: CSVGAYQVLNEQFF.

This chain links TRBV30 with TRBJ2-2; TRBD2 matches 7 bases. The CDR3 is 15 residues long. The V and J ends lost 3 bases and 3 bases, in that order; junction bases with no gene match: 7. CDR1 GTSNPN and CDR2 SVGIG come from the germline V gene (reference sequence). The CDR3 here is CAWRGEGIYTGELFF. In DNA, the CDR3 is TGTGCCTGGAGGGGGGAGGGGATCTACACCGGGGAGCTGTTTTTT.

CDR3 nucleotides: TGTGCCAGCAGTGATCTGTCTAGCGGGACACAAGAGACCCAGTACTTC. As protein: CASSDLSSGTQETQYF. V and J are TRBV2 and TRBJ2-5, with TRBD2 identical over 9 bases. This CDR3 spans 16 amino acids. V was pared by 3 bases and J by 2 bases, with 7 bases of the junction left unmatched. The germline V gene has CDR1 SNHLY and CDR2 FYNNEI. The complete variable domain, with remaining parts taken from reference TRBV2 and TRBJ2-5, reads EPEVTQTPSHQVTQMGQEVILRCVPISNHLYFYWYRQILGQKVEFLVSFYNNEISEKSEIFDDQFSVERPDGSNFTLKIRSTKLEDSAMYFCASSDLSSGTQETQYFGPGTRLLVL.

The gene calls are TRBV28 and TRBJ2-1; D possibly corresponds to TRBD2 (7 bases). Germline CDR1 is MDHEN and CDR2 is SYDVKM. CDR3 length: 15 amino acids. V was clipped by 8 bases and J by 0 bases, with 14 bases between them. The DNA of the CDR3 is TGTGCCAGCCGCGCAGGGGAGGGCTCCTACAATGAGCAGTTCTTC. Protein product: CASRAGEGSYNEQFF.

CDR3 region: CASSQVAGDYGYTF. In nucleotides, the CDR3 is TGCGCCAGCAGCCAAGTTGCAGGGGACTATGGCTACACCTTC. The chain combines TRBV4-1 with TRBJ1-2, with D possibly matching TRBD1 (6 bases). The CDR3 has 14 amino acids. The ends were cut back, 1 base at V and 3 bases at J, with 9 bases in the middle. Per germline, CDR1 MGHRA and CDR2 YSYEKL.

The chain joins TRBV11-2 to TRBJ2-5; D ambiguous. This CDR3 region has 14 residues. The germline V and J ends were trimmed by 1 base and 1 base, with 7 bases remaining between them. Germline lookup yields CDR1 SGHAT and CDR2 FQNNGV. The CDR3 nucleotides are TGTGCCAGCAGCTTAGGTATCAGCCAAGAGACCCAGTACTTC. Translating it yields CASSLGISQETQYF.

The chain employs TRBV6-1 and TRBJ2-3; D perhaps matches TRBD1 (6 bases). The CDR3 has 17 amino acids. Trimming removed 3 bases from V and 0 bases from J, with 16 bases in between. Looked up from germline, CDR1 is MNHNS and CDR2 is SASEGT. CDR3 nucleotide sequence: TGTGCCAGCAGTGATTCCATGGGGGCCCCTAGCACAGATACGCAGTATTTT. Protein sequence: CASSDSMGAPSTDTQYF.

The chain recombines TRBV7-9 with TRBJ1-1; a possible D gene is TRBD1 (6 bases). Per the germline V gene, CDR1 is SEHNR and CDR2 is FQNEAQ (reference sequence). V was shortened by 6 bases and J by 8 bases, with 22 bases between the two germline ends. The CDR3 has 15 amino acids. The CDR3 region is CASSSTTTGSPEAFF. The CDR3 nucleotides are TGTGCCAGCAGTTCAACCACGACAGGTTCCCCGGAAGCTTTCTTT.